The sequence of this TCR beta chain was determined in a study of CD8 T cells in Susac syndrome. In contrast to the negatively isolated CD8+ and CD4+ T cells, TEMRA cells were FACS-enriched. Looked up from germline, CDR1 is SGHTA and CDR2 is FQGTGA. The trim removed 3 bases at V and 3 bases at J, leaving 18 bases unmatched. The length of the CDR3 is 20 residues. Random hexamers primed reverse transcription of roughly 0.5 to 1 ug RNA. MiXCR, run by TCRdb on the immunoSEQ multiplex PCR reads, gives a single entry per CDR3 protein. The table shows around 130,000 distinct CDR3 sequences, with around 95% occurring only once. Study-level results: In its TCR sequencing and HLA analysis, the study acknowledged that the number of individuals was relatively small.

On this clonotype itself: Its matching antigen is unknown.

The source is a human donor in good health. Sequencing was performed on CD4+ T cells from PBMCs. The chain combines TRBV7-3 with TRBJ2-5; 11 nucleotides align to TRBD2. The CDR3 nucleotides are TGTGCCAGCAGCTTGACTCCGGGGGGGAGGACTAGCGGGTCTAAAGAGACCCAGTACTTC. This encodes CASSLTPGGRTSGSKETQYF. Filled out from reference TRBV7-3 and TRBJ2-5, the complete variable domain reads GAGVSQTPSNKVTEKGKYVELRCDPISGHTALYWYRQSLGQGPEFLIYFQGTGAADDSGLPNDRFFAVRPEGSVSTLKIQRTERGDSAVYLCASSLTPGGRTSGSKETQYFGPGTRLLVL.